A selection of T cell receptor beta chains follows, all from one sample in a study of cytomegalovirus exposure and HLA in healthy donors. The repertoire was sequenced with immunoSEQ multiplex PCR; TCRdb's copy has only in-frame clones and lacks some. The table includes approximately 100,000 clones, about 81% detected once. The sample comprised PBMCs. All receptors come from a man aged 35 to 55 in good health and CMV-seronegative. Each CDR3 is given with its conserved first and last residue. The D gene is left open where the match is weak. Some rows have no size entry. The others give once, few or many, or a class for an expanded clone.

V	length	size	D	J	DNA	CDR3
TRBV28	16	-	-	TRBJ2-2	TGTGCCAGCAGCTCGACAGGAGTCATGAGCACCGGGGAGCTGTTTTTT	CASSSTGVMSTGELFF
TRBV7-2	15	-	TRBD1	TRBJ1-4	TGTGCCAGCAGCTTAACAGGGGCGGTAAATGAAAAACTGTTTTTT	CASSLTGAVNEKLFF
TRBV19	15	-	-	TRBJ1-5	TGTGCCAGTAGTATTGTTCGGCAGGGGAATCAGCCCCAGCATTTT	CASSIVRQGNQPQHF
TRBV5-4	14	-	TRBD1	TRBJ1-1	TGTGCCAGCAGCTTGGCCAGGGGGGACACTGAAGCTTTCTTT	CASSLARGDTEAFF
TRBV7-8	12	-	-	TRBJ2-5	TGTGCCAGCAGTTGGACAGAAGAGACCCAGTACTTC	CASSWTEETQYF
TRBV5-4	13	-	-	TRBJ2-7	TGTGCCAGCAGCTCTATAGGGGCCGGGGAGCAGTACTTC	CASSSIGAGEQYF
TRBV7-9	14	-	TRBD1	TRBJ1-6	TGTGCCAGCACCTCCGGGACAGATAATTCACCCCTCCACTTT	CASTSGTDNSPLHF
TRBV28	13	-	-	TRBJ2-1	TGTGCCAGCAGTTTAGGCAGGTACAATGAGCAGTTCTTC	CASSLGRYNEQFF
TRBV19	12	-	-	TRBJ1-2	TGTGCCAGTAGTATAGTAGGAGCCGGCTACACCTTC	CASSIVGAGYTF
TRBV5-5	14	-	-	TRBJ2-7	TGTGCCAGCAGCTTGGGGGCGGGCTTGGACGAGCAGTACTTC	CASSLGAGLDEQYF
TRBV9	13	-	TRBD1	TRBJ1-1	TGTGCCAGCAGCGTTGACAGGGACACTGAGGCTTTCTTT	CASSVDRDTEAFF
TRBV2	12	-	-	TRBJ1-1	TGTGCCAGCAGTGAGAGTCCCGGTATAGCTTTCTTT	CASSESPGIAFF
TRBV7-7	13	-	-	TRBJ2-1	TGTGCCAGCAGCTTGGACAGTTACAATGAGCAGTTCTTC	CASSLDSYNEQFF
TRBV9	16	-	TRBD1	TRBJ1-4	TGTGCCAGCAGCGTAGGGGGACAGGCAACTAATGAAAAACTGTTTTTT	CASSVGGQATNEKLFF
TRBV6-1	15	-	TRBD1	TRBJ2-1	TGTGCCAGCACCCCAGGAGGGACAGGGGGCAATGAGCAGTTCTTC	CASTPGGTGGNEQFF
TRBV9	14	-	-	TRBJ1-1	TGTGCCAGCAGCCCCGGGACAACGAACACTGAAGCTTTCTTT	CASSPGTTNTEAFF
TRBV7-9	15	-	TRBD2	TRBJ2-5	TGTGCCAGCAGCCTGATCCAGGGACTAGGCGAGACCCAGTACTTC	CASSLIQGLGETQYF
TRBV25-1	11	-	-	TRBJ1-4	TGTGCCAGCAGTTCAAATGAAAAACTGTTTTTT	CASSSNEKLFF
TRBV7-2	12	-	-	TRBJ2-1	TGCGCCAGCAGCCTAGACAGGAGAAAGCAGTTCTTC	CASSLDRRKQFF
TRBV9	14	-	-	TRBJ2-5	TGTGCCAGCAGCGTAGATCAAGCCCAAGAGACCCAGTACTTC	CASSVDQAQETQYF
TRBV23-1	19	-	-	TRBJ1-3	TGCGCCAGCAGTCAAGTTGCCTCCGGGGGGGATATTTCTGGAAACACCATATATTTT	CASSQVASGGDISGNTIYF
TRBV4-1	16	-	TRBD2	TRBJ2-7	TGCGCCAGCAGCCAAGAAGGGACTAGCGGTTTCTACGAGCAGTACTTC	CASSQEGTSGFYEQYF
TRBV7-8	15	-	-	TRBJ1-4	TGTGCCAGCAGCACCCGGACAGCTACTAATGAAAAACTGTTTTTT	CASSTRTATNEKLFF
TRBV5-4	17	-	TRBD1	TRBJ2-7	TGTGCCAGCAGCCTCACCCGTAGGGGGCAGGGTGACTACGAGCAGTACTTC	CASSLTRRGQGDYEQYF
TRBV5-4	14	-	-	TRBJ2-1	TGTGCCAGCAGCTTGGGTGCGGGGCTCAATGAGCAGTTCTTC	CASSLGAGLNEQFF
TRBV28	15	-	-	TRBJ1-2	TGTGCCAGCAGTTTAGGGCGGGGGCCGACCTATGGCTACACCTTC	CASSLGRGPTYGYTF
TRBV6-5	16	-	TRBD1	TRBJ2-7	TGTGCCAGCAGTTACTCGATTGGACAGGGATTGATCGAGCAGTACTTC	CASSYSIGQGLIEQYF
TRBV5-1	16	-	TRBD2	TRBJ2-5	TGCGCCAGCAGCTGGGAACTAGCGGGGGGTGTAGAGACCCAGTACTTC	CASSWELAGGVETQYF
TRBV7-2	17	few	TRBD2	TRBJ2-3	TGTGCCAGCAGCGTGTCACTAGCGGGGATTAGCACAGATACGCAGTATTTT	CASSVSLAGISTDTQYF
TRBV5-1	16	-	-	TRBJ2-2	TGCGCCAGCAGCTCGGGGGGCTCACTAGTCACCGGGGAGCTGTTTTTT	CASSSGGSLVTGELFF
TRBV9	16	-	-	TRBJ2-3	TGTGCCAGCAGCGTAGCTGGAGGGGAAGGGTCAGATACGCAGTATTTT	CASSVAGGEGSDTQYF
TRBV27	14	-	TRBD1	TRBJ1-2	TGTGCCAGCAGTATAACGGACAGGGACTTTGGCTACACCTTC	CASSITDRDFGYTF
TRBV27	13	few	-	TRBJ1-2	TGTGCCAGCACCATGGGGGGGGCGGATGGCTACACCTTC	CASTMGGADGYTF
TRBV6-5	15	-	TRBD1	TRBJ2-7	TGTGCCAGCAGTCGATCCGGGACAGGGGGGTACGAGCAGTACTTC	CASSRSGTGGYEQYF
TRBV4-3	15	few	TRBD1	TRBJ1-2	TGCGCCAGCAGCCACGAGGTCGGGACAGGGTATGGCTACACCTTC	CASSHEVGTGYGYTF
TRBV9	15	-	-	TRBJ1-1	TGTGCCAGCAGCCCAAGTAGACAGTTGAACACTGAAGCTTTCTTT	CASSPSRQLNTEAFF
TRBV2	14	few	-	TRBJ1-1	TGTGCCAGCAGGGGTACCGGACAGTACACTGAAGCTTTCTTT	CASRGTGQYTEAFF
TRBV5-1	15	-	TRBD1	TRBJ1-6	TGCGCCAGCAGCTTGGTGACAGGGGGGGATTCACCCCTCCACTTT	CASSLVTGGDSPLHF
TRBV4-2	15	once	-	TRBJ2-1	TGTGCCAGCAGCCAAGACCGGGGGGCCTCCAATGAGCAGTTCTTC	CASSQDRGASNEQFF
TRBV4-1	14	few	-	TRBJ2-7	TGCGCCAGCAGCCAAGGGACAGCGAGGGACGAGCAGTACTTC	CASSQGTARDEQYF
TRBV6-9	17	-	TRBD2	TRBJ2-3	TGTGCCAGCAGTTATCCTAGCGGGGGTGCTAGCACAGATACGCAGTATTTT	CASSYPSGGASTDTQYF
TRBV4-1	15	once	-	TRBJ1-1	TGCGCCAGCAGCCAACGACAGCAGGCAGACACTGAAGCTTTCTTT	CASSQRQQADTEAFF
TRBV5-1	13	-	-	TRBJ1-1	TGCGCCAGCAGTTCTTCCCCGAACACTGAAGCTTTCTTT	CASSSSPNTEAFF
TRBV30	12	few	-	TRBJ1-2	TGTGCCTGCCGGGACATCAACTATGGCTACACCTTC	CACRDINYGYTF
TRBV19	14	few	TRBD1	TRBJ1-1	TGTGCCAGTAGTGGGACAGCACTGAACACTGAAGCTTTCTTT	CASSGTALNTEAFF
TRBV5-1	16	once	TRBD1	TRBJ2-7	TGCGCCAGCAGCCAGACGGCGGGACAGGCGAGATACGAGCAGTACTTC	CASSQTAGQARYEQYF
TRBV5-1	14	-	TRBD1	TRBJ2-7	TGCGCCAGCAGCCCTGGGGACAGTACCTACGAGCAGTACTTC	CASSPGDSTYEQYF